These 32 T cell receptor beta chains originate from one sample sequenced in a study of CD8 T cells in ankylosing spondylitis. Study findings and constraints: Seemingly distinctive of ankylosing spondylitis blood was a TCR beta motif formed by eight highly homologous variants.

One entry per CDR3 protein results from TCRdb running MiXCR on the 5' RACE reads. Seen here are about 800,000 distinct CDR3 sequences, 12% observed once, and the top ten hold approximately 0.51%. For these receptors, no antigen is known. Sample: blood, either unsorted or a sorted T cell fraction (not recorded which). The receptors were gathered from a male donor with ankylosing spondylitis.

This clonotype has only a few counts. The V call is TRBV10-3, the J call TRBJ1-2; D perhaps matches TRBD1 (6 bases). The V end was cut by 11 bases, the J end by 8 bases, with 18 bases between. The CDR3 has 12 amino acids. The germline V gene encodes CDR1 ENHRY and CDR2 SYGVKD. The CDR3 bases are TGTGCCTCCACCGGGCTAGGGGGAGGCTACACCTTC. It codes for CASTGLGGGYTF.

The chain recombines TRBV28 with TRBJ2-1; 9 nucleotides align to TRBD2. The trim removed 3 bases at V and 6 bases at J, leaving 9 bases unmatched. CDR1 is MDHEN and CDR2 is SYDVKM in the germline V gene. This CDR3 region has 16 residues. Here the CDR3 DNA reads TGTGCCAGCAGTTTTCATGGGCGGGGGGGCGTCAATGAGCAGTTCTTC. This encodes CASSFHGRGGVNEQFF.

In this sample, this clonotype turned up a few times. Written as DNA, the CDR3 is TGTGCTAGTGGTTTGTGGACAGGGGTTGGAGGGACCCAGTACTTC. The encoded protein is CASGLWTGVGGTQYF. This chain connects TRBV12-5 to TRBJ2-5; 9 bases are a match to TRBD1. V shed 2 bases and J 7 bases; nucleotides not matched to a gene: 8. Germline values: CDR1 LGHNT, CDR2 FRNRAP. CDR3 length equals 15 residues. Supplemented by reference TRBV12-5 and TRBJ2-5, the full variable domain reads DARVTQTPRHKVTEMGQEVTMRCQPILGHNTVFWYRQTMMQGLELLAYFRNRAPLDDSGMPKDRFSAEMPDATLATLKIQPSEPRDSAVYFCASGLWTGVGGTQYFGPGTRLLVL.

In its sample, this clonotype was seen many times. V gene TRBV20-1 combines with J gene TRBJ2-5; possibly TRBD1 for D (6 bases). The V and J ends lost 4 bases and 4 bases respectively, with 16 bases between them. Germline lookup yields CDR1 DFQATT and CDR2 SNEGSKA (reference sequence). CDR3 length: 14 residues. Here the CDR3 reads CSAKKGENRETQYF. CDR3 bases: TGCAGTGCTAAAAAGGGGGAGAATAGAGAGACCCAGTACTTC.

The J gene is TRBJ2-5, the V gene TRBV20-1, with 7 bases that match TRBD2. V dropped 5 bases and J dropped 2; count of bases not matched to a gene: 8. The CDR3 is 14 amino acids. Germline CDR1 reads DFQATT; CDR2 reads SNEGSKA (reference sequence). The CDR3 DNA is TGCAGTGCTGGAACCGGGACTATACAAGAGACCCAGTACTTC. Its protein is CSAGTGTIQETQYF.

There are a few counts of this clonotype. The chain employs TRBV5-1 and TRBJ1-3; TRBD1 matches 10 bases. The germline CDR1 and CDR2 sequences are SGHRS and YFSETQ. The CDR3 spans 14 residues. The trim removed 4 bases at V and 4 bases at J, leaving 2 bases unmatched. CDR3 DNA: TGCGCCAGCAGCCCGGGACAGGGGGGAAACACCATATATTTT. The encoded protein is CASSPGQGGNTIYF.

This chain connects TRBV20-1 to TRBJ2-1; 11 bases line up with TRBD1. The CDR3 runs 13 residues. From germline, CDR1 is DFQATT and CDR2 SNEGSKA (reference sequence). Unmatched junction bases numbered 5, after V lost 6 bases and J lost 7 bases. CDR3: CSAPGQGGNEQFF. The CDR3 nucleotides are TGCAGTGCCCCGGGACAGGGGGGGAATGAGCAGTTCTTC.

This clonotype was counted a few times. This chain links TRBV7-9 with TRBJ1-6, with a tentative D call TRBD1 (6 bases). V gave up 4 bases and J gave up 9 bases, with 16 bases separating them. The germline CDR1 and CDR2 sequences are SEHNR and FQNEAQ (reference sequence). CDR3 size: 15 residues. The chain's CDR3 is CASSSSTGLSSPLHF. For the CDR3, the DNA is TGTGCCAGCAGCTCATCGACAGGTCTCAGTTCACCCCTCCACTTT.

The V gene is TRBV7-9, the J gene TRBJ1-4, with unresolved D. Germline values: CDR1 SEHNR, CDR2 FQNEAQ (reference sequence). CDR3 size: 14 residues. Trimming cost V 7 bases and J 7 bases, with 16 bases left between them. CDR3 bases: TGTGCCAGCACCATAGTAGGAGGGCGTGAAAAACTGTTTTTT. As protein: CASTIVGGREKLFF.

This chain uses TRBV6-2 or TRBV6-3 with TRBJ2-3; no definite D call. CDR1 MNHEY and CDR2 SVGEGT come from the germline V gene. The CDR3 covers 15 residues. Trimming shortened V by 0 bases and J by 0 bases, and 7 bases separated the two germline ends. The chain's CDR3 is CASSYSPQSTDTQYF. The CDR3 nucleotides are TGTGCCAGCAGTTACTCTCCCCAAAGCACAGATACGCAGTATTTT.

This clonotype was observed many times. The chain links TRBV6-2 or TRBV6-3 to TRBJ1-5; D not certain. CDR3 length: 12 amino acids. V lost 8 bases and J 5 bases, leaving 10 bases between the germline ends. CDR1 is MNHEY, CDR2 SVGEGT, per germline. In nucleotides, the CDR3 is TGTGCCAGCGGCCGGGGTGATCAGCCCCAGCATTTT. This sequence encodes CASGRGDQPQHF.

This clonotype was observed a few times. The genes are TRBV5-1 and TRBJ2-3, with no clear D. CDR1 and CDR2 from the germline V gene are SGHRS and YFSETQ. Trimming left V 6 bases short and J 3 bases short, with 14 bases between. This CDR3 comprises 14 residues. The CDR3 reads CASNVAMVTDTQYF. CDR3 DNA sequence: TGCGCCAGCAACGTGGCCATGGTGACAGATACGCAGTATTTT.

The CDR3 bases are TGTGCCTGGACCGAACTAGGAACTAATGAAAAACTGTTTTTT. Protein sequence: CAWTELGTNEKLFF. The genes are TRBV30 and TRBJ1-4, with D unresolved. V shed 4 bases and J shed 1 base, with 10 bases lying between them. From germline, CDR1 is GTSNPN and CDR2 SVGIG (reference sequence). This CDR3 region has 14 residues. Drawing the rest from reference TRBV30 and TRBJ1-4, the complete variable domain is SQTIHQWPATLVQPVGSPLSLECTVEGTSNPNLYWYRQAAGRGLQLLFYSVGIGQISSEVPQNLSASRPQDRQFILSSKKLLLSDSGFYLCAWTELGTNEKLFFGSGTQLSVL.

The chain has TRBV20-1 and TRBJ2-3; D perhaps matches TRBD1 (5 bases). This CDR3 is built from 12 residues. The germline V gene encodes CDR1 DFQATT and CDR2 SNEGSKA (reference sequence). The V gene lost 8 bases and the J gene lost 1 base, with 10 bases spanning the gap. This CDR3 is CSYLQGTDTQYF. The CDR3 DNA is TGCAGTTACCTACAGGGCACAGATACGCAGTATTTT.

Ten or more counts support this clonotype. The CDR3 DNA sequence: TGCAGTGCTAAGGACAGGGCGTATGGCTACACCTTC. This codes for CSAKDRAYGYTF. The V call is TRBV20-1, the J call TRBJ1-2; 8 bases are a match to TRBD1. Per the germline V gene, CDR1 is DFQATT and CDR2 is SNEGSKA (reference sequence). This CDR3 comprises 12 residues. After removal of 4 bases from V and 5 bases from J, the junction contained 3 bases not matched to a gene.

This chain joins TRBV5-5 and TRBJ2-1; D might be TRBD2 (5 bases). The CDR3 runs 13 residues. The V gene lost 3 bases and the J gene lost 9 bases, with 13 bases spanning the gap. CDR1 is SGHKS and CDR2 is YYEKEE in the germline V gene (reference sequence). The DNA for the CDR3 is TGTGCCAGCAGCTCCGGACTCCTCGGTGAGCAGTTCTTC. Translation gives CASSSGLLGEQFF.

This clonotype was counted at least ten times. The gene calls are TRBV5-1 and TRBJ1-2; unclear D gene. CDR1 and CDR2 from the germline V gene are SGHRS and YFSETQ. The CDR3 loop spans 13 amino acids. The ends were cut back, 1 base at V and 7 bases at J, with 11 bases in the middle. The CDR3 DNA reads as TGCGCCAGCAGCTTGAGTCAGGAGACTGGCTACACCTTC. Translating it yields CASSLSQETGYTF.

This chain joins TRBV20-1 and TRBJ2-3, with a possible D match to TRBD2 (6 bases). The ends were cut back, 6 bases at V and 7 bases at J, with 17 bases in the middle. Germline V lookup: CDR1 DFQATT, CDR2 SNEGSKA (reference sequence). CDR3 length: 13 residues. The CDR3 coding sequence is TGCAGTGCCTGGGACTCGGACGGTTATACGCAGTATTTT. The encoded protein is CSAWDSDGYTQYF.

The chain links TRBV20-1 to TRBJ2-3; 9 positions match TRBD2. This CDR3 region has 14 residues. With 6 bases clipped from V and 0 bases from J, the junction kept 4 bases outside the gene matches. In germline, CDR1 is DFQATT, CDR2 SNEGSKA (reference sequence). CDR3: CSAPAGGSTDTQYF. CDR3 bases: TGCAGTGCCCCAGCGGGGGGTAGCACAGATACGCAGTATTTT.

This clonotype was observed many times. The gene calls are TRBV20-1 and TRBJ2-1, with D possibly being TRBD2 (5 bases). The length of the CDR3 is 14 residues. Germline values: CDR1 DFQATT, CDR2 SNEGSKA (reference sequence). The germline V and J ends were trimmed by 2 bases and 0 bases, with 8 bases remaining between them. DNA of the CDR3: TGCAGTGCTAGATTAGGGAGCTCCTACAATGAGCAGTTCTTC. Translated: CSARLGSSYNEQFF.

This sequence joins TRBV6-5 and TRBJ2-5; 7 nucleotides agree with TRBD1. Looked up from germline, CDR1 is MNHEY and CDR2 is SVGAGI. The CDR3 has 14 amino acids. V was clipped by 1 base and J by 4 bases; unmatched bases: 3. The CDR3 DNA reads as TGTGCCAGCAGTTACTGGGACAGTAGAGAGACCCAGTACTTC. It is translated as CASSYWDSRETQYF.

This clonotype was detected only a few times. The V and J genes are TRBV5-5 and TRBJ1-2; a possible D gene is TRBD1 (6 bases). The CDR3 extends over 14 amino acids. Trimming pared 4 bases from V and 2 bases from J, leaving 12 bases between. From germline, CDR1 is SGHKS and CDR2 YYEKEE (reference sequence). The CDR3 DNA reads as TGTGCCAGCAGCGTAATGCAGGGGAACTATGGCTACACCTTC. Protein product: CASSVMQGNYGYTF.

This clonotype was counted between two and nine times. The rearrangement joins TRBV27 to TRBJ1-2; D is uncertain. V was shortened by 5 bases and J by 6 bases, with 19 bases between the two germline ends. The germline V gene encodes CDR1 MNHEY and CDR2 SMNVEV (reference sequence). This CDR3 has 15 residues. CDR3 region: CASSLVSTSDHGYTF. Written as DNA, the CDR3 is TGTGCCAGCAGTCTCGTTTCTACCAGTGACCATGGCTACACCTTC.

This clonotype was seen a few times. V gene TRBV20-1 combines with J gene TRBJ1-2; D gene ambiguous. The germline gives CDR1 DFQATT, CDR2 SNEGSKA (reference sequence). The CDR3 is 12 amino acids. Between the trimmed V and J ends, which lost 0 bases and 6 bases, there was a span of 8 bases. The DNA for the CDR3 is TGCAGTGCTAGAGAGTCATGGGATGGCTACACCTTC. It encodes CSARESWDGYTF.

This chain uses TRBV5-1 with TRBJ2-6, with unresolved D. Trimming took off 4 bases at V and 0 bases at J, with 8 bases between the two ends. The length of the CDR3 is 15 residues. Germline CDR1 SGHRS, CDR2 YFSETQ. CDR3: CASSPQFSGANVLTF. The DNA of the CDR3 is TGCGCCAGCAGCCCACAGTTCTCTGGGGCCAACGTCCTGACTTTC.

This clonotype was seen more than once but under ten times. The genes are TRBV20-1 and TRBJ2-3, with 7 bases that match TRBD2. V lost 3 bases and J lost 3; bases outside the gene matches: 9. This CDR3 is 15 amino acids long. Germline V gene sequence: CDR1 DFQATT, CDR2 SNEGSKA (reference sequence). CDR3 protein: CSARRGAGITDTQYF. The CDR3 bases are TGCAGTGCTAGGCGTGGAGCGGGAATAACAGATACGCAGTATTTT.

This clonotype was seen repeatedly, ten times or more. Here the CDR3 DNA reads TGTGCCAGCAGCCCCTTTAGGGAGCTTAATTCACCCCTCCACTTT. It translates to CASSPFRELNSPLHF. The chain carries TRBV27 and TRBJ1-6; D not resolved. The V end lost 6 bases, the J end lost 6 bases, and 15 bases lay between the germline ends. The CDR3 totals 15 residues. Germline-derived CDR1 and CDR2 are MNHEY and SMNVEV (reference sequence).

This clonotype showed up just once. The gene calls are TRBV6-1 and TRBJ1-5, with D uncertain. Trimming took 4 bases from V and 4 from J, leaving 11 bases between them. Looked up from germline, CDR1 is MNHNS and CDR2 is SASEGT. The CDR3 is made up of 14 amino acids. CDR3 sequence: CASSGGWSNQPQHF. DNA of the CDR3: TGTGCCAGCAGTGGGGGTTGGTCAAATCAGCCCCAGCATTTT.

This clonotype was counted ten times or more. This rearrangement joins TRBV20-1 to TRBJ2-1, with 7 bases identical to TRBD1. The CDR3 sequence is 13 residues long. V lost 5 bases and J lost 3; bases outside the gene matches: 4. Germline V gives CDR1 DFQATT, CDR2 SNEGSKA (reference sequence). The CDR3 here is CSASQGIYNEQFF. DNA of the CDR3: TGCAGTGCTTCACAGGGGATCTACAATGAGCAGTTCTTC.

The chain carries TRBV6-1 and TRBJ2-1; 8 nucleotides agree with TRBD2. CDR1 is MNHNS, CDR2 SASEGT, per germline. With 0 bases clipped from V and 5 bases from J, the junction kept 3 bases outside the gene matches. The CDR3 has 15 residues. Written as DNA, the CDR3 is TGTGCCAGCAGTGAAGCCCCGCGGGGGGACAATGAGCAGTTCTTC. It encodes CASSEAPRGDNEQFF.

This clonotype was recorded a few times. V gene TRBV10-3 combines with J gene TRBJ2-5, with 9 nucleotides matching TRBD2. The junction had 1 base not matched to a gene; V was cut back by 4 bases and J by 4 bases. CDR3 length: 13 residues. Germline V gene lookup returns CDR1 ENHRY and CDR2 SYGVKD. CDR3 coding DNA: TGTGCCATCAGTGTGCGGGGGGGAGAGACCCAGTACTTC. Encoded protein: CAISVRGGETQYF.

This clonotype was seen a handful of times. The genes are TRBV4-2 and TRBJ2-7; TRBD2 aligns across 8 bases. Trimming cost V 8 bases and J 2 bases; bases outside gene matches: 11. The CDR3 is 15 amino acids. Germline V gives CDR1 LGHNA, CDR2 YNFKEQ. The CDR3 is CASSNQAGGPYEQYF. In DNA form, the CDR3 reads TGTGCCAGCTCTAACCAGGCGGGAGGCCCCTACGAGCAGTACTTC.